A selection of T cell receptor beta chains follows, all from one sample in a study of cytomegalovirus exposure and HLA in healthy donors. TCRdb's table, derived via immunoSEQ multiplex PCR, lists solely in-frame clones and lacks some. The repertoire includes roughly 120,000 clones, 77% of them detected once, and roughly 3.7% sits in the top ten. The material sequenced was PBMCs. The source is a human donor in good health. CDR3s include the opening cysteine and the closing phenylalanine or tryptophan. A D gene is named only where the DNA matches it firmly.

TRBJ2-3 TRBV4-1 TRBD1 CASSLQGAYTDTQYF
TRBJ2-7 TRBV6-6 - CASSYSMGGPTYEQYF
TRBJ1-1 TRBV28 TRBD1 CASSSPPAGGNTEAFF
TRBJ2-3 TRBV9 TRBD2 CASSVGTSGRTSTDTQYF
TRBJ2-5 TRBV19 - CASSISGGGSQETQYF
TRBJ1-1 TRBV27 - CASSSLTGSRTEAFF
TRBJ2-7 TRBV5-6 - CASSLGGNSYEQYF
TRBJ2-1 TRBV28 TRBD2 CASSFSGRNNNEQFF
TRBJ1-1 TRBV28 - CASSIPGGGKGEAFF
TRBJ2-3 TRBV28 TRBD2 CASSFGGRADGADTQYF
TRBJ2-3 TRBV27 TRBD1 CASSPTGGATDTQYF
TRBJ2-3 TRBV12-5 TRBD2 CASGLGTSADTQYF
TRBJ2-1 TRBV5-4 TRBD2 CASSLDPGGNEQFF
TRBJ1-1 TRBV10-1 - CASSGSGPGDTEAFF
TRBJ2-7 TRBV11-3 - CASSLGGTGEQYF
TRBJ1-2 TRBV2 TRBD1 CASSRDSYGYTF
TRBJ1-2 TRBV5-6 TRBD1 CASSPGTGLGYGYTF
TRBJ1-2 TRBV7-8 - CASSPPDSHYGYTF
TRBJ2-6 TRBV28 - CASSPFSIEGANVLTF
TRBJ1-5 TRBV18 - CASSPGQPEGQPQHF
TRBJ2-7 TRBV6-1 - CASSATRQGSEQYF
TRBJ1-2 TRBV5-1 - CASSLNSMDYGYTF
TRBJ2-7 TRBV19 - CASSIDHAIGAYEQYF
TRBJ2-7 TRBV2 TRBD1 CASSQDRASEQYF
TRBJ1-2 TRBV9 - CASSRGLYDYTF
TRBJ2-2 TRBV19 - CASSMPNGGNAGELFF